This is a list of T cell receptor beta chains from one sample in a study of shared clonotypes between healthy human individuals. Repertoires were generated with immunoSEQ multiplex PCR, while TCRdb's copy carries only in-frame clones and drops some. Of over 1.5 million clones listed, approximately 98% are singletons. Sequenced: naive CD4+ T cells sorted from blood. The receptor source for this set is a man aged 25-45 years in good health. Both conserved end residues are part of each CDR3. Each record gives: D gene, J gene, CDR3 length, V gene, clone size, CDR3 protein, CDR3 DNA. D genes are given only for firm matches. Clone size appears in some rows only: once, few, many, or a class for an expanded clone.

- TRBJ1-5 12 TRBV29-1 - CSVGQPDQPQHF TGCAGCGTCGGACAGCCGGATCAGCCCCAGCATTTT
- TRBJ1-2 16 TRBV28 - CASSPVRPSANYGYTF TGTGCCAGCAGCCCCGTACGGCCGAGTGCGAACTATGGCTACACCTTC
- TRBJ2-3 13 TRBV5-6 - CASSRVGTDTQYF TGTGCCAGCAGTCGGGTCGGCACAGATACGCAGTATTTT
TRBD2 TRBJ2-5 15 TRBV4-2 - CASSQRAGLQETQYF TGTGCCAGCAGCCAACGAGCGGGACTACAAGAGACCCAGTACTTC
TRBD1 TRBJ1-5 16 TRBV28 - CASSHKRQGEAQPQHF TGTGCCAGCAGTCACAAAAGACAGGGGGAAGCTCAGCCCCAGCATTTT
TRBD1 TRBJ1-2 14 TRBV9 - CASRHPGTGYGYTF TGTGCCAGCAGACATCCAGGGACAGGATATGGCTACACCTTC
TRBD1 TRBJ1-2 14 TRBV6-5 - CASSRVQGTYGYTF TGTGCCAGCAGTAGAGTACAGGGGACTTATGGCTACACCTTC
TRBD2 TRBJ2-3 14 TRBV27 once CATRTAGVIVTQYF TGTGCCACCAGGACGGCGGGAGTTATAGTTACGCAGTATTTT
- TRBJ1-1 13 TRBV27 - CASSFTRNTEAFF TGTGCCAGCAGTTTCACCAGGAACACTGAAGCTTTCTTT
- TRBJ2-6 15 TRBV27 - CASSFSGSGANVLTF TGTGCCAGCAGTTTTTCGGGCTCTGGGGCCAACGTCCTGACTTTC
- TRBJ1-5 15 TRBV18 - CASSVGVLSNQPQHF TGTGCCAGCTCAGTCGGGGTCCTTAGCAATCAGCCCCAGCATTTT
- TRBJ1-5 14 TRBV6-5 - CASSLHGGDQPQHF TGTGCCAGCAGCCTACACGGGGGGGATCAGCCCCAGCATTTT
TRBD2 TRBJ2-1 14 TRBV18 - CASSLAGADNEQFF TGTGCCAGCTCATTAGCGGGCGCGGACAATGAGCAGTTCTTC
- TRBJ2-7 15 TRBV28 - CASSPSPRTRYEQYF TGTGCCAGCAGCCCGAGCCCCAGGACGAGATACGAGCAGTACTTC
TRBD1 TRBJ1-5 13 TRBV6-1 - CASRDRIYQPQHF TGTGCCAGCAGGGACAGGATATATCAGCCCCAGCATTTT
TRBD1 TRBJ2-5 13 TRBV6-5 once CASSLTGWQTQYF TGTGCCAGCAGTTTGACAGGGTGGCAGACCCAGTACTTC
TRBD1 TRBJ2-7 15 TRBV6-6 - CATFRQGFETYEQYF TGTGCCACCTTCAGACAGGGTTTCGAGACCTACGAGCAGTACTTC
TRBD1 TRBJ1-4 15 TRBV28 - CASSSGTDSYEKLFF TGTGCCAGCAGTTCCGGGACAGATAGCTATGAAAAACTGTTTTTT
TRBD1 TRBJ2-6 15 TRBV7-7 - CAIRQGGSGANVLTF TGTGCCATAAGACAGGGGGGATCTGGGGCCAACGTCCTGACTTTC
TRBD1 TRBJ1-3 15 TRBV30 - CACEYRGPVGNTIYF TGTGCCTGTGAATACAGGGGGCCCGTGGGAAACACCATATATTTT
- TRBJ2-3 15 TRBV6-6 - CASSSNFGGKDTQYF TGTGCCAGCAGTTCCAACTTCGGCGGGAAAGATACGCAGTATTTT
TRBD2 TRBJ2-5 18 TRBV19 - CASSSRLAGVVSEETQYF TGTGCCAGTAGTTCCAGACTAGCGGGAGTTGTAAGCGAAGAGACCCAGTACTTC
- TRBJ2-5 15 TRBV7-2 - CASSQASDTQETQYF TGTGCCAGCAGCCAAGCGAGCGATACTCAAGAGACCCAGTACTTC
TRBD2 TRBJ2-3 17 TRBV5-1 - CASSTGTSGRAADTQYF TGCGCCAGCAGCACGGGGACTAGCGGGAGGGCGGCAGATACGCAGTATTTT
TRBD2 TRBJ2-3 16 TRBV28 once CASSLSVAGGTDTQYF TGTGCCAGCAGTTTATCCGTAGCGGGAGGCACAGATACGCAGTATTTT
- TRBJ2-2 12 TRBV28 - CASSFSPGELFF TGTGCCAGCAGTTTCTCCCCCGGGGAGCTGTTTTTT
- TRBJ2-3 12 TRBV27 - CASSPNTDTQYF TGTGCCAGCAGTCCTAACACAGATACGCAGTATTTT
- TRBJ2-2 14 TRBV27 - CASRGQGLTGELFF TGTGCCAGCAGGGGGCAGGGACTCACCGGGGAGCTGTTTTTT
TRBD2 TRBJ2-1 16 TRBV11-2 - CASSSMTSGRAHEQFF TGTGCCAGCAGCTCAATGACTAGCGGGAGGGCACATGAGCAGTTCTTC
- TRBJ1-1 15 TRBV10-3 - CAIRGTIGGNTEAFF TGTGCCATCAGGGGAACTATCGGGGGGAACACTGAAGCTTTCTTT
TRBD1 TRBJ2-7 14 TRBV15 - CATSRDRGRLEQYF TGTGCCACCAGCAGAGACAGGGGGCGCCTCGAGCAGTACTTC
- TRBJ2-1 13 TRBV28 - CASSSRSYNEQFF TGTGCCAGCAGTTCACGAAGCTACAATGAGCAGTTCTTC
TRBD2 TRBJ2-7 15 TRBV6-5 - CASMLGIAGGYEQYF TGTGCCAGCATGTTAGGGATAGCGGGAGGATACGAGCAGTACTTC
TRBD1 TRBJ1-1 16 TRBV5-1 - CASSPWDRGENTEAFF TGCGCCAGCAGCCCATGGGACAGGGGAGAGAACACTGAAGCTTTCTTT
- TRBJ2-7 12 TRBV7-7 - CASSLADYEQYF TGTGCCAGCAGCTTAGCAGATTACGAGCAGTACTTC
- TRBJ2-3 15 TRBV6-6 - CASSSGQDRTDTQYF TGTGCCAGCAGTTCGGGACAAGATCGCACAGATACGCAGTATTTT
- TRBJ2-2 11 TRBV30 - CAWREVGELFF TGTGCCTGGAGGGAGGTCGGGGAGCTGTTTTTT
- TRBJ1-1 14 TRBV28 - CASSFSRGDTEAFF TGTGCCAGCAGTTTTAGTCGGGGGGACACTGAAGCTTTCTTT
TRBD2 TRBJ2-1 14 TRBV28 - CASSTGLGGNEQFF TGTGCCAGCAGTACCGGACTAGGTGGGAATGAGCAGTTCTTC
TRBD1 TRBJ1-2 13 TRBV7-2 once CASSSRTGYGYTF TGTGCCAGCAGCTCCCGGACAGGATATGGCTACACCTTC
- TRBJ1-1 15 TRBV5-1 once CASSLDMGLNTEAFF TGCGCCAGCAGCTTAGATATGGGGCTGAACACTGAAGCTTTCTTT
TRBD1 TRBJ2-1 12 TRBV5-1 - CASGTGRNEQFF TGCGCCAGTGGGACAGGGCGTAATGAGCAGTTCTTC
- TRBJ2-2 12 TRBV7-6 - CASSPNTGELFF TGTGCCAGCAGCCCGAACACCGGGGAGCTGTTTTTT
- TRBJ2-3 17 TRBV5-1 - CASSLEGGGGERDTQYF TGCGCCAGCAGCTTGGAAGGGGGAGGAGGGGAGAGAGATACGCAGTATTTT
- TRBJ2-1 15 TRBV25-1 - CASSGVAEIYNEQFF TGTGCCAGCAGTGGCGTAGCGGAGATTTACAATGAGCAGTTCTTC
TRBD2 TRBJ2-1 15 TRBV11-2 - CASSLTLAGYNEQFF TGTGCCAGCAGCTTAACGCTAGCGGGCTACAATGAGCAGTTCTTC
- TRBJ1-4 13 TRBV6-6 - CASSYSNGEKLFF TGTGCCAGCAGTTATAGCAACGGTGAAAAACTGTTTTTT
TRBD2 TRBJ2-1 16 TRBV5-1 once CASSLGLAGGPHEQFF TGCGCCAGCAGCCTGGGACTAGCGGGAGGGCCCCATGAGCAGTTCTTC
- TRBJ2-1 15 TRBV18 - CASSPQPSSYNEQFF TGTGCCAGCTCACCACAACCTTCCTCCTACAATGAGCAGTTCTTC
- TRBJ2-7 11 TRBV20-1 - CSAREWDEQYF TGCAGTGCTAGGGAGTGGGACGAGCAGTACTTC
- TRBJ2-7 16 TRBV4-1 - CASSQARGASSYEQYF TGCGCCAGCAGCCAAGCTAGGGGCGCGAGCTCCTACGAGCAGTACTTC